A single sample gave rise to the 8 T cell receptor beta chains below, sequenced in a study of cytotoxic CD8 clonotypes in ibrutinib-treated CLL. The protocol was immunoSEQ multiplex PCR, while the TCRdb copy is restricted to in-frame clones and leaves out a portion. The sample includes over 95,000 clones, more than 55% of them seen just once. Sequencing used PBMCs, obtained after 24 months of ibrutinib treatment. These receptors all come from a human donor with chronic lymphocytic leukemia.

The chain recombines TRBV29-1 with TRBJ2-1, with a possible D match to TRBD1 (6 bases). This CDR3 region has 15 residues. Per germline, CDR1 SQVTM and CDR2 ANQGSEA. V lost 8 bases and J lost 0, with 17 bases in between. The CDR3 sequence is CSSRGSSSSYNEQFF. The CDR3 nucleotides are TGCAGCTCCAGGGGCTCCTCGAGCTCCTACAATGAGCAGTTCTTC.

This chain links TRBV30 with TRBJ2-3; 7 nucleotides line up with TRBD2. Germline V lookup: CDR1 GTSNPN, CDR2 SVGIG (reference sequence). The CDR3 is made up of 14 amino acids. V lost 3 bases, J lost 0 bases, and 3 bases stayed unmatched. The CDR3 DNA reads TGTGCCTGGAGGGTGGGGGGGAGCACAGATACGCAGTATTTT. This translates into CAWRVGGSTDTQYF.

This clone was counted a few times. V and J are TRBV2 and TRBJ2-5; a weak D match, TRBD1 (5 bases). V lost 1 base and J lost 5, with 14 bases in between. The CDR3 runs 15 residues. Germline CDR1 reads SNHLY; CDR2 reads FYNNEI. CDR3 in DNA: TGTGCCAGCAGTGAAGAGCTAGGGGTGAGGGAGACCCAGTACTTC. It translates to CASSEELGVRETQYF.

The V and J genes are TRBV2 and TRBJ2-3; possible D gene TRBD1, 5 bases. This CDR3 spans 15 amino acids. The germline V gene encodes CDR1 SNHLY and CDR2 FYNNEI. Trimming took 6 bases from V and 0 from J, leaving 13 bases between them. The CDR3 coding sequence is TGTGCCAGCAGCGAGGACATTCCTAGCACAGATACGCAGTATTTT. It yields the protein CASSEDIPSTDTQYF. Full variable domain (rest looked up from reference TRBV2 and TRBJ2-3): EPEVTQTPSHQVTQMGQEVILRCVPISNHLYFYWYRQILGQKVEFLVSFYNNEISEKSEIFDDQFSVERPDGSNFTLKIRSTKLEDSAMYFCASSEDIPSTDTQYFGPGTRLTVL.

The chain has TRBV29-1 and TRBJ2-7, with 8 bases that match TRBD1. V dropped 6 bases and J dropped 6; count of bases not matched to a gene: 7. The CDR3 is 12 residues long. Germline V gene sequence: CDR1 SQVTM, CDR2 ANQGSEA. The CDR3 reads CSVGQGKVEQYF. In DNA, the CDR3 is TGCAGCGTAGGACAGGGTAAAGTCGAGCAGTACTTC.

This chain joins TRBV30 and TRBJ1-5; maybe TRBD1 (5 bases). The CDR3 is made up of 15 amino acids. The germline V gene has CDR1 GTSNPN and CDR2 SVGIG (reference sequence). V was trimmed by 0 bases and J by 7 bases, leaving 16 bases between them. CDR3 sequence reads: CAWSVGTGPRQPQHF. CDR3 nucleotide sequence: TGTGCCTGGAGTGTAGGTACGGGGCCTCGGCAGCCCCAGCATTTT.

This clone was counted a single time. This chain uses TRBV5-4 with TRBJ2-2; D assignment may be TRBD1 or TRBD2 (5 bases each). The CDR3 has 15 residues. Germline V gene data show CDR1 as SGHNT and CDR2 as YYREEE (reference sequence). V lost 1 base and J lost 1, with 8 bases in between. The CDR3, as DNA: TGTGCCAGCAGCTTGAGGGACCTGAACACCGGGGAGCTGTTTTTT. This codes for CASSLRDLNTGELFF.

The chain uses TRBV11-2 and TRBJ1-1; D remains ambiguous. The V and J ends lost 5 bases and 2 bases respectively, with 6 bases between them. This CDR3 comprises 12 residues. Germline CDR1 reads SGHAT; CDR2 reads FQNNGV. CDR3 coding DNA: TGTGCCAGCAGCCAAGGAAACACTGAAGCTTTCTTT. Translated: CASSQGNTEAFF.